This T cell receptor beta chain was sequenced during a study of blood T cell repertoires in COVID-19. Patients in Seattle were enrolled during active infection, then followed longitudinally. Germline assignment: CDR1 MDHEN and CDR2 SYDVKM. V shed 2 bases and J shed 4 bases, with 10 bases lying between them. The CDR3 is made up of 14 amino acids. TCRdb keeps only in-frame clones here, not all; method: immunoSEQ multiplex PCR. The table includes more than 95,000 clones, around 90% detected once. The chain employs TRBV28 and TRBJ2-3; TRBD2 is a possible D gene (5 bases). The TCR comes from a man between 50 and 59 years old with COVID-19, enrolled during active disease. Sequencing was performed on peripheral blood. This CDR3 is CASSLDPRADTQYF. The CDR3 DNA reads TGTGCCAGCAGTTTAGACCCGCGGGCAGATACGCAGTATTTT. Drawing the rest from reference TRBV28 and TRBJ2-3, the complete variable domain is DVKVTQSSRYLVKRTGEKVFLECVQDMDHENMFWYRQDPGLGLRLIYFSYDVKMKEKGDIPEGYSVSREKKERFSLILESASTNQTSMYLCASSLDPRADTQYFGPGTRLTVL.